This T cell receptor (beta chain) was profiled in a study of blood T cell repertoires in COVID-19. For the study at large: Specimens from acute and convalescent COVID-19 originated in the United States, Italy and Spain.

TCRdb's copy holds only in-frame clones and misses some; the assay was immunoSEQ multiplex PCR. The sample has about 59,000 clones, around three quarters seen once. The V segment lost 4 bases and the J segment 2 bases; nucleotides outside the gene matches: 8. The length of the CDR3 is 14 residues. The germline V gene has CDR1 SQVTM and CDR2 ANQGSEA. The rearrangement uses TRBV29-1 and TRBJ2-7; 7 bases match TRBD2. What was sequenced was peripheral blood. The TCR originated in a man aged 55 to 70 with acute or convalescent COVID-19. CDR3 sequence (DNA): TGCAGCGTTGGTACGGGAGGTACCCCCTACGAGCAGTACTTC. Translation gives CSVGTGGTPYEQYF.